The present entry profiles one T cell receptor (beta chain) with its context. Its target is not known. This entry belongs to a study of a mutant IDH1 vaccine in newly diagnosed glioma. General observations from the study: It was approximately 93% of patients that developed vaccine-induced immune responses.

V lost 4 bases to trimming and J lost 6 bases, with 15 bases between them. CDR3 length: 15 amino acids. Germline CDR1 reads SGHTA; CDR2 reads FQGNSA. Time point given: week 11, during vaccination. What each vaccine dose contained was 300 ug of mutant IDH1 20-mer peptide, accompanied by topical imiquimod. Only in-frame clones appear in the TCRdb table, and some are missing; sequencing was by immunoSEQ multiplex PCR. The sample has about 64,000 clones, around 85% seen once. The chain has TRBV7-2 and TRBJ2-2; either TRBD1 or TRBD2 may supply D (5 bases each). The material sequenced was PBMCs, taken from a glioma patient whose treatment included an IDH1 peptide vaccine. The clonotype originates from a woman in her forties or fifties with glioma. The DNA of the CDR3 is TGTGCCAGCAGCTCGGGACGTAGTTTGTCCGGGGAGCTGTTTTTT. Translated, it gives CASSSGRSLSGELFF. Full variable domain (outside the CDR3, taken from reference TRBV7-2 and TRBJ2-2): GAGVSQSPSNKVTEKGKDVELRCDPISGHTALYWYRQSLGQGLEFLIYFQGNSAPDKSGLPSDRFSAERTGGSVSTLTIQRTQQEDSAVYLCASSSGRSLSGELFFGEGSRLTVL.